Shown below are 11 T cell receptor beta chains from a single sample sequenced in a study of PD-1 blockade in classical Hodgkin lymphoma. Described time point: cycle 4 day 1 (C4D1), after 5 to 7 weeks of nivolumab. With no exception, relapse followed autologous stem cell transplantation in all patients, and brentuximab vedotin exposure varied. The CD8+ T cells came from thawed PBMCs through magnetic negative selection. Some clones are missing from TCRdb's copy, which holds only in-frame ones; the method was immunoSEQ multiplex PCR. The sample holds thousands of clones; just under 70% are singletons and the top ten take 69%. Sequencing used CD8+ T cells from blood, obtained before the fourth cycle of nivolumab. The source is a human donor with classical Hodgkin lymphoma.

The J gene is TRBJ2-3, the V gene TRBV18; unclear D gene. The V end lost 5 bases, the J end lost 0 bases, and 12 bases lay between the germline ends. The CDR3 runs 15 residues. Germline CDR1 KGHSH, CDR2 LQKENI. The CDR3 DNA reads as TGTGCCAGCTCAAGTCTGACATCTAGCACAGATACGCAGTATTTT. Translated, it gives CASSSLTSSTDTQYF.

This clone is medium-sized within its sample. The gene calls are TRBV6-1 and TRBJ1-5, with 7 bases lining up with TRBD1. V lost 2 bases, J lost 3 bases, and 7 bases stayed unmatched. CDR1 MNHNS and CDR2 SASEGT come from the germline V gene. The CDR3 covers 16 residues. CDR3 sequence reads: CASSEWRTGPNQPQHF. CDR3 sequence (DNA): TGTGCCAGCAGTGAATGGAGGACAGGTCCCAATCAGCCCCAGCATTTT.

This rearrangement joins TRBV5-4 to TRBJ2-1; possible D gene TRBD1, 6 bases. Germline loops: CDR1 SGHNT, CDR2 YYREEE (reference sequence). The CDR3 covers 14 residues. V gave up 4 bases and J gave up 10 bases, with 18 bases separating them. This CDR3 reads CASSQALYRDEQFF. The CDR3 nucleotides are TGTGCCAGCAGCCAAGCACTCTACAGGGACGAGCAGTTCTTC. Full variable domain (outside the CDR3, taken from reference TRBV5-4 and TRBJ2-1): ETGVTQSPTHLIKTRGQQVTLRCSSQSGHNTVSWYQQALGQGPQFIFQYYREEENGRGNFPPRFSGLQFPNYSSELNVNALELDDSALYLCASSQALYRDEQFFGPGTRLTVL.

The chain carries TRBV5-5 and TRBJ1-1; perhaps TRBD1 as D (5 bases). The germline V gene has CDR1 SGHKS and CDR2 YYEKEE (reference sequence). Trimming took off 2 bases at V and 4 bases at J, with 6 bases between the two ends. The CDR3 sequence is 12 residues long. CDR3 amino acids: CASSFGGTEAFF. CDR3 nucleotide sequence: TGTGCCAGCAGCTTCGGGGGCACTGAAGCTTTCTTT.

The V gene is TRBV7-9, the J gene TRBJ2-5; D is tentatively TRBD1 or TRBD2 (6 bases each). The CDR3 runs to 15 residues. V was trimmed by 6 bases and J by 2 bases, leaving 16 bases between them. Germline V CDR1 and CDR2: SEHNR, FQNEAQ (reference sequence). The CDR3 DNA reads TGTGCCAGCAGACCACCGGGGGCCGCTCAAGAGACCCAGTACTTC. This encodes CASRPPGAAQETQYF.

This chain connects TRBV13 to TRBJ2-1, with D hard to call. From germline, CDR1 is PRHDT and CDR2 FYEKMQ (reference sequence). The CDR3 spans 12 residues. V gave up 3 bases and J gave up 6 bases, with 6 bases separating them. CDR3 in DNA: TGTGCCAGCAGCTTGTCGGGCAATGAGCAGTTCTTC. Residues: CASSLSGNEQFF.

The gene calls are TRBV7-9 and TRBJ2-7; the D gene is possibly TRBD1 (5 bases). V lost 0 bases and J lost 0, with 9 bases in between. There are 15 residues in the CDR3. Germline V gene lookup returns CDR1 SEHNR and CDR2 FQNEAQ (reference sequence). The CDR3 reads CASSLASDTSYEQYF. CDR3 nucleotides: TGTGCCAGCAGCTTAGCGTCGGACACCTCCTACGAGCAGTACTTC. Together with reference TRBV7-9 and TRBJ2-7, the CDR3 gives the full variable domain: DTGVSQNPRHKITKRGQNVTFRCDPISEHNRLYWYRQTLGQGPEFLTYFQNEAQLEKSRLLSDRFSAERPKGSFSTLEIQRTEQGDSAMYLCASSLASDTSYEQYFGPGTRLTVT.

This chain links TRBV11-1 with TRBJ1-1, with D uncertain. This CDR3 spans 13 amino acids. V was cut by 1 base and J by 4 bases, with 7 bases left in between. Germline assignment: CDR1 SGHAT and CDR2 FQDESV (reference sequence). This CDR3 is CASSLVRSTEAFF. In DNA form, the CDR3 reads TGTGCCAGCAGCTTAGTCCGGAGCACTGAAGCTTTCTTT.

In its sample, this clone is large. The chain uses TRBV7-6 and TRBJ1-5, with D uncertain. The CDR3 runs to 14 residues. Germline V CDR1 and CDR2: SGHVS, FNYEAQ. V was trimmed by 2 bases and J by 5 bases, leaving 10 bases between them. CDR3 sequence: CASSLYSFDQPQHF. DNA of the CDR3: TGTGCCAGCAGCTTATACAGTTTTGATCAGCCCCAGCATTTT.

The V and J genes are TRBV7-9 and TRBJ2-7; D is undetermined. V lost 3 bases to trimming and J lost 0 bases, with 3 bases between them. Germline values: CDR1 SEHNR, CDR2 FQNEAQ (reference sequence). CDR3 length: 12 residues. The CDR3 bases are TGTGCCAGCAGCTTGAGCTCCTACGAGCAGTACTTC. Translated: CASSLSSYEQYF.

This rearrangement joins TRBV11-3 to TRBJ2-7, with D possibly being TRBD2 (5 bases). The CDR3 sequence is 17 residues long. V lost 4 bases and J 2 bases, leaving 21 bases between the germline ends. In germline, CDR1 is SGHNT, CDR2 YENEEA. The CDR3 DNA is TGTGCCAGCAGCTCCTATTGGCCGACAAGGGAGCCCTACGAGCAGTACTTC. Translation: CASSSYWPTREPYEQYF.